This TCR beta chain is drawn from a study of cytomegalovirus exposure and HLA in healthy donors. The PCR was carried out with 60 Vbeta primers and 13 Jbeta primers. Using immunoSEQ multiplex PCR, the repertoire was profiled, and TCRdb retains in-frame clones only, with some absent. The sample consists of about 140,000 clones, approximately 84% of them appearing once. The CDR3 consists of 15 residues. Trimming took 2 bases from V and 0 from J, leaving 9 bases between them. Germline V gives CDR1 SGHTS, CDR2 YDEGEE. Material: PBMCs. This chain uses TRBV5-8 with TRBJ1-5; D possibly corresponds to TRBD1 (5 bases). This clonotype was sampled from a man aged 25 to 40 in good health and CMV-seropositive. For the CDR3, the DNA is TGTGCCAGCAGCTTAGGGGCAGTTAGCAATCAGCCCCAGCATTTT. This translates into CASSLGAVSNQPQHF.